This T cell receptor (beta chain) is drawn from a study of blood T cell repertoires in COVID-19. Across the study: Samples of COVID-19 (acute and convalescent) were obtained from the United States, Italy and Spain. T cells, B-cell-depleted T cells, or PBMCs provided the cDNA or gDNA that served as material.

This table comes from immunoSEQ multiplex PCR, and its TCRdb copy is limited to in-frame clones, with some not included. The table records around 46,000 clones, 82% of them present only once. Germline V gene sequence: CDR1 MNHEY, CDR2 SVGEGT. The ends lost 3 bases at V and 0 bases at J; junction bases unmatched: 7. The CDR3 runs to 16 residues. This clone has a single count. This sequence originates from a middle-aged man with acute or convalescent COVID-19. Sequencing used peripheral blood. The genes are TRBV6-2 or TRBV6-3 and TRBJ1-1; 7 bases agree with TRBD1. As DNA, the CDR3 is TGTGCCAGCAGTTATTTTCGGGACAGATTGAACACTGAAGCTTTCTTT. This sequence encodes CASSYFRDRLNTEAFF.